This T cell receptor (beta chain) appears in the sequencing data of a study of T cell repertoires in aging, cancer and after chemotherapy. Study-level background: Clear clonal overlap appeared across healthy donor samples taken over several months to years.

Amplification of TCR beta used genomic DNA extracted from peripheral blood. V dropped 5 bases and J dropped 6; count of bases not matched to a gene: 0. This CDR3 has 13 residues. Germline lookup yields CDR1 LNHDA and CDR2 SQIVND (reference sequence). Multiplex touch-down PCR with TRB-A/B primers amplified rearranged V-D-J TRB sequences. TCRdb re-called the multiplex PCR reads through MiXCR, storing one row per CDR3 protein. The sample consists of around 17,000 distinct CDR3 sequences, 45% to 50% of them appearing once. The chain employs TRBV19 and TRBJ2-7; 14 bases agree with TRBD2. Material: blood. This TCR derives from a human donor in good health. The CDR3 here is CASSGTSGSEQYF. The CDR3, as DNA: TGTGCCAGTAGTGGGACTAGCGGGAGCGAGCAGTACTTC. The whole variable domain, remainder taken from reference TRBV19 and TRBJ2-7, is DGGITQSPKYLFRKEGQNVTLSCEQNLNHDAMYWYRQDPGQGLRLIYYSQIVNDFQKGDIAEGYSVSREKKESFPLTVTSAQKNPTAFYLCASSGTSGSEQYFGPGTRLTVT.